The 21 T cell receptor beta chains listed next were all sequenced from one sample in a study of neurological immune-mediated disorders. Time point described: technical triplicate 3. TCRdb re-called the 5' RACE reads through MiXCR, storing one row per CDR3 protein. Of some 30,000 distinct CDR3 sequences listed, 15% to 20% are singletons. The specimen sequenced was CD4+ T cells from blood. Receptors originate from a female donor with HTLV-1-associated myelopathy (HAM/TSP).

This clonotype was observed at least ten times. The chain is built from TRBV6-1 and TRBJ2-7; maybe TRBD1 (5 bases). This CDR3 has 13 amino acids. V was shortened by 6 bases and J by 1 base, with 10 bases between the two germline ends. Germline values: CDR1 MNHNS, CDR2 SASEGT. The CDR3 bases are TGTGCCAGCAGCGGACACCGTTCCTACGAGCAGTACTTC. It specifies CASSGHRSYEQYF.

This clonotype came up many times. V gene TRBV4-1 combines with J gene TRBJ1-2; 7 bases agree with TRBD1. V lost 5 bases, J lost 7 bases, and 13 bases stayed unmatched. The germline gives CDR1 MGHRA, CDR2 YSYEKL. CDR3 size: 15 residues. The CDR3 region is CASSTTDREVVGYTF. As DNA, the CDR3 is TGCGCCAGCAGCACCACAGACAGGGAGGTTGTTGGCTACACCTTC.

This clonotype was recorded at least ten times. The chain carries TRBV7-8 and TRBJ2-5, with 8 nucleotides matching TRBD2. Germline V gene sequence: CDR1 SGHVS, CDR2 FQNEAQ. The V and J ends lost 5 bases and 2 bases, in that order; junction bases with no gene match: 16. This CDR3 has 18 residues. The DNA for the CDR3 is TGTGCCAGCAGCCCCCGAGGGGGGTCAGCGGGGGTACAAGAGACCCAGTACTTC. This sequence encodes CASSPRGGSAGVQETQYF.

The J gene is TRBJ1-4, the V gene TRBV7-7, with D perhaps matching TRBD1 (6 bases). The CDR3 contains 13 residues. Trimming removed 5 bases at V and 8 bases at J, with 12 bases between. Germline lookup yields CDR1 SSHAT and CDR2 FNYEAQ (reference sequence). The CDR3 region has the DNA TGTGCCAGCAGCCCACGAGGGGGAGAAAAACTGTTTTTT. Protein: CASSPRGGEKLFF. The full variable domain, its missing parts supplied by reference TRBV7-7 and TRBJ1-4, is GAGVSQSPRYKVTKRGQDVTLRCDPISSHATLYWYQQALGQGPEFLTYFNYEAQPDKSGLPSDRFSAERPEGSISTLTIQRTEQRDSAMYRCASSPRGGEKLFFGSGTQLSVL.

This clonotype was seen many times. V usage is TRBV4-2 and J usage is TRBJ2-1, with D unresolved. This CDR3 contains 15 residues. CDR1 and CDR2 from the germline V gene are LGHNA and YNFKEQ. V lost 0 bases to trimming and J lost 8 bases, with 14 bases between them. CDR3 in amino acids: CASSQDLSTMDEQFF. The CDR3 bases are TGTGCCAGCAGCCAAGATCTTTCTACTATGGATGAGCAGTTCTTC.

This clonotype qualifies as medium-sized (0.01 to 0.1%). V and J are TRBV29-1 and TRBJ2-3, with TRBD1 matching 8 bases. J gave up 1 base and V 4 bases, and 7 bases lay outside the gene matches. Germline-derived CDR1 and CDR2 are SQVTM and ANQGSEA. The CDR3 runs 15 residues. CDR3 bases: TGCAGCGTTGTACGTGGCAGGGGGCGCACAGATACGCAGTATTTT. This translates into CSVVRGRGRTDTQYF.

For this clonotype: The DNA is left out, because the CDR3 cannot be placed on it with certainty; the CDR3 is given as TCRdb lists it. The V and J genes are TRBV5-1 and TRBJ2-1; the table assigns TRBD2, which was not confirmed against the DNA. Germline loops: CDR1 SGHRS, CDR2 YFSETQ. The CDR3 length is 21 residues, termini included. The CDR3 region is CASSFYICSARDSGSLNEQFF.

This clonotype has a count of ten or more. The chain employs TRBV20-1 and TRBJ2-1; D could derive from TRBD1 or TRBD2 (6 bases each). Germline lookup yields CDR1 DFQATT and CDR2 SNEGSKA (reference sequence). This CDR3 is built from 17 residues. Deletions cut 0 bases from V and 4 bases from J, with 19 bases between. The chain's CDR3 is CSARERVGGSFYNEQFF. The CDR3 DNA sequence: TGCAGTGCTAGAGAAAGGGTAGGGGGGAGTTTTTACAATGAGCAGTTCTTC.

This clonotype was counted ten times or more. The V call is TRBV20-1, the J call TRBJ1-1, with TRBD1 identical over 7 bases. The CDR3 totals 15 residues. Germline trimming cut 1 base from V and 1 base from J; bases unmatched to any gene: 6. CDR1 is DFQATT and CDR2 is SNEGSKA in the germline V gene (reference sequence). CDR3 sequence: CSARVPGGPNTEAFF. The CDR3 DNA reads as TGCAGTGCTAGAGTTCCAGGGGGGCCGAACACTGAAGCTTTCTTT.

This clonotype appeared many times. CDR3 in DNA: TGCAGTGCTAGTCCCACTGGTCCTCCGCCGGACGAGCAGTACTTC. It translates to CSASPTGPPPDEQYF. This chain joins TRBV20-1 and TRBJ2-7; no clear D. Germline-derived CDR1 and CDR2 are DFQATT and SNEGSKA (reference sequence). The CDR3 contains 15 residues. Trimming pared 3 bases from V and 5 bases from J, leaving 20 bases between.

This clonotype showed up many times. The V call is TRBV12-3 or TRBV12-4, the J call TRBJ2-7; no reliable D call. This CDR3 contains 12 residues. With 4 bases removed from V and 4 bases from J, the gap between germline ends came to 8 bases. Written as DNA, the CDR3 is TGTGCCAGCAGTTCTACCCCGTACGAGCAGTACTTC. It translates to CASSSTPYEQYF.

At least ten counts were recorded for this clonotype. The V gene is TRBV5-1, the J gene TRBJ2-7; the match to TRBD2 covers 14 bases. CDR1 SGHRS and CDR2 YFSETQ come from the germline V gene. The CDR3 is 16 residues long. Trimming cost V 3 bases and J 5 bases; bases outside gene matches: 7. The CDR3 is CASSSPRTSGGNEQYF. The CDR3 region has the DNA TGCGCCAGCAGCTCCCCAAGGACTAGCGGGGGGAACGAGCAGTACTTC.

This clonotype is labeled medium-sized. V usage is TRBV5-1 and J usage is TRBJ1-2; D gene unclear. The CDR3 runs 13 residues. CDR1 and CDR2 (germline): SGHRS, YFSETQ. Trimming stripped 2 bases from V and 8 bases from J, with 13 bases between. CDR3 protein: CASSFAGSDGYTF. The CDR3 nucleotides are TGCGCCAGCAGCTTTGCGGGGTCCGACGGCTACACCTTC.

This clonotype has a single count. The junction departs from the called germline gene at one end, perhaps through a read error. The chain links TRBV7-2 to TRBJ2-3; D gene unclear. Germline values: CDR1 SGHTA, CDR2 FQGNSA. This CDR3 has 12 amino acids. The CDR3 here is CASSLGAYTQYF. CDR3 DNA sequence: TGTGCCAGCAGCTTAGGAGCATATACACAGTATTTT.

This clonotype was detected many times. This chain connects TRBV20-1 to TRBJ1-5; 7 positions agree with TRBD1. Losses at the gene ends were 5 bases for V and 9 bases for J; bases not matched to a gene: 10. From germline, CDR1 is DFQATT and CDR2 SNEGSKA (reference sequence). This CDR3 region has 13 residues. The CDR3 is CSASDGAGGPQHF. The DNA for the CDR3 is TGCAGTGCTTCCGACGGAGCAGGGGGGCCCCAGCATTTT.

This clonotype was recorded at least ten times. The chain couples TRBV6-2 or TRBV6-3 to TRBJ2-5; the D gene is possibly TRBD1 (6 bases). The CDR3 sequence is 14 residues long. V was trimmed by 5 bases and J by 1 base, leaving 11 bases between them. CDR1 is MNHEY and CDR2 is SVGEGT in the germline V gene. CDR3 coding DNA: TGTGCCAGCAGTACTCGACAGGTCCAAGAGACCCAGTACTTC. Protein: CASSTRQVQETQYF.

At least ten counts were recorded for this clonotype. The rearrangement uses TRBV7-3 and TRBJ1-1; D gene uncertain. The CDR3 loop spans 13 amino acids. V lost 0 bases to trimming and J lost 1 base, with 3 bases between them. CDR1 is SGHTA and CDR2 is FQGTGA in the germline V gene. DNA of the CDR3: TGTGCCAGCAGCTTAACCCCGAACACTGAAGCTTTCTTT. The encoded protein is CASSLTPNTEAFF.

This clonotype was counted many times. This sequence joins TRBV20-1 and TRBJ1-2; perhaps TRBD1 as D (5 bases). V dropped 6 bases and J dropped 5 bases, with 13 bases sitting between them. Germline-derived CDR1 and CDR2 are DFQATT and SNEGSKA (reference sequence). This CDR3 comprises 12 residues. The DNA for the CDR3 is TGCAGTGCGGGACCGATCGGGTATGGCTACACCTTC. Amino acids: CSAGPIGYGYTF.

This clonotype was detected ten times or more. The rearrangement uses TRBV20-1 and TRBJ2-1; D might be TRBD2 (5 bases). The V end was cut by 6 bases, the J end by 4 bases, with 13 bases between. The CDR3 spans 13 residues. The germline CDR1 and CDR2 sequences are DFQATT and SNEGSKA (reference sequence). The CDR3 protein is CSAADGGYNEQFF. The CDR3 DNA is TGCAGTGCCGCAGACGGCGGGTACAATGAGCAGTTCTTC.

This clonotype showed up many times. The V gene is TRBV3-1, the J gene TRBJ2-7; no clear D. The germline CDR1 and CDR2 sequences are LGHDT and YNNKEL (reference sequence). V was cut by 0 bases and J by 7 bases, with 13 bases left in between. The CDR3 has 14 amino acids. CDR3 nucleotides: TGTGCCAGCAGCCAAGATCCCGCAACCGCGGAGCAGTACTTC. Its protein product is CASSQDPATAEQYF.

This clonotype was found many times. This chain connects TRBV7-8 to TRBJ2-1; D not resolved. Germline V CDR1 and CDR2: SGHVS, FQNEAQ. V was pared by 5 bases and J by 6 bases, with 11 bases between. This CDR3 comprises 13 residues. DNA for the CDR3: TGTGCCAGCAGCGCCGGACGCCCCAATGAGCAGTTCTTC. It encodes CASSAGRPNEQFF.